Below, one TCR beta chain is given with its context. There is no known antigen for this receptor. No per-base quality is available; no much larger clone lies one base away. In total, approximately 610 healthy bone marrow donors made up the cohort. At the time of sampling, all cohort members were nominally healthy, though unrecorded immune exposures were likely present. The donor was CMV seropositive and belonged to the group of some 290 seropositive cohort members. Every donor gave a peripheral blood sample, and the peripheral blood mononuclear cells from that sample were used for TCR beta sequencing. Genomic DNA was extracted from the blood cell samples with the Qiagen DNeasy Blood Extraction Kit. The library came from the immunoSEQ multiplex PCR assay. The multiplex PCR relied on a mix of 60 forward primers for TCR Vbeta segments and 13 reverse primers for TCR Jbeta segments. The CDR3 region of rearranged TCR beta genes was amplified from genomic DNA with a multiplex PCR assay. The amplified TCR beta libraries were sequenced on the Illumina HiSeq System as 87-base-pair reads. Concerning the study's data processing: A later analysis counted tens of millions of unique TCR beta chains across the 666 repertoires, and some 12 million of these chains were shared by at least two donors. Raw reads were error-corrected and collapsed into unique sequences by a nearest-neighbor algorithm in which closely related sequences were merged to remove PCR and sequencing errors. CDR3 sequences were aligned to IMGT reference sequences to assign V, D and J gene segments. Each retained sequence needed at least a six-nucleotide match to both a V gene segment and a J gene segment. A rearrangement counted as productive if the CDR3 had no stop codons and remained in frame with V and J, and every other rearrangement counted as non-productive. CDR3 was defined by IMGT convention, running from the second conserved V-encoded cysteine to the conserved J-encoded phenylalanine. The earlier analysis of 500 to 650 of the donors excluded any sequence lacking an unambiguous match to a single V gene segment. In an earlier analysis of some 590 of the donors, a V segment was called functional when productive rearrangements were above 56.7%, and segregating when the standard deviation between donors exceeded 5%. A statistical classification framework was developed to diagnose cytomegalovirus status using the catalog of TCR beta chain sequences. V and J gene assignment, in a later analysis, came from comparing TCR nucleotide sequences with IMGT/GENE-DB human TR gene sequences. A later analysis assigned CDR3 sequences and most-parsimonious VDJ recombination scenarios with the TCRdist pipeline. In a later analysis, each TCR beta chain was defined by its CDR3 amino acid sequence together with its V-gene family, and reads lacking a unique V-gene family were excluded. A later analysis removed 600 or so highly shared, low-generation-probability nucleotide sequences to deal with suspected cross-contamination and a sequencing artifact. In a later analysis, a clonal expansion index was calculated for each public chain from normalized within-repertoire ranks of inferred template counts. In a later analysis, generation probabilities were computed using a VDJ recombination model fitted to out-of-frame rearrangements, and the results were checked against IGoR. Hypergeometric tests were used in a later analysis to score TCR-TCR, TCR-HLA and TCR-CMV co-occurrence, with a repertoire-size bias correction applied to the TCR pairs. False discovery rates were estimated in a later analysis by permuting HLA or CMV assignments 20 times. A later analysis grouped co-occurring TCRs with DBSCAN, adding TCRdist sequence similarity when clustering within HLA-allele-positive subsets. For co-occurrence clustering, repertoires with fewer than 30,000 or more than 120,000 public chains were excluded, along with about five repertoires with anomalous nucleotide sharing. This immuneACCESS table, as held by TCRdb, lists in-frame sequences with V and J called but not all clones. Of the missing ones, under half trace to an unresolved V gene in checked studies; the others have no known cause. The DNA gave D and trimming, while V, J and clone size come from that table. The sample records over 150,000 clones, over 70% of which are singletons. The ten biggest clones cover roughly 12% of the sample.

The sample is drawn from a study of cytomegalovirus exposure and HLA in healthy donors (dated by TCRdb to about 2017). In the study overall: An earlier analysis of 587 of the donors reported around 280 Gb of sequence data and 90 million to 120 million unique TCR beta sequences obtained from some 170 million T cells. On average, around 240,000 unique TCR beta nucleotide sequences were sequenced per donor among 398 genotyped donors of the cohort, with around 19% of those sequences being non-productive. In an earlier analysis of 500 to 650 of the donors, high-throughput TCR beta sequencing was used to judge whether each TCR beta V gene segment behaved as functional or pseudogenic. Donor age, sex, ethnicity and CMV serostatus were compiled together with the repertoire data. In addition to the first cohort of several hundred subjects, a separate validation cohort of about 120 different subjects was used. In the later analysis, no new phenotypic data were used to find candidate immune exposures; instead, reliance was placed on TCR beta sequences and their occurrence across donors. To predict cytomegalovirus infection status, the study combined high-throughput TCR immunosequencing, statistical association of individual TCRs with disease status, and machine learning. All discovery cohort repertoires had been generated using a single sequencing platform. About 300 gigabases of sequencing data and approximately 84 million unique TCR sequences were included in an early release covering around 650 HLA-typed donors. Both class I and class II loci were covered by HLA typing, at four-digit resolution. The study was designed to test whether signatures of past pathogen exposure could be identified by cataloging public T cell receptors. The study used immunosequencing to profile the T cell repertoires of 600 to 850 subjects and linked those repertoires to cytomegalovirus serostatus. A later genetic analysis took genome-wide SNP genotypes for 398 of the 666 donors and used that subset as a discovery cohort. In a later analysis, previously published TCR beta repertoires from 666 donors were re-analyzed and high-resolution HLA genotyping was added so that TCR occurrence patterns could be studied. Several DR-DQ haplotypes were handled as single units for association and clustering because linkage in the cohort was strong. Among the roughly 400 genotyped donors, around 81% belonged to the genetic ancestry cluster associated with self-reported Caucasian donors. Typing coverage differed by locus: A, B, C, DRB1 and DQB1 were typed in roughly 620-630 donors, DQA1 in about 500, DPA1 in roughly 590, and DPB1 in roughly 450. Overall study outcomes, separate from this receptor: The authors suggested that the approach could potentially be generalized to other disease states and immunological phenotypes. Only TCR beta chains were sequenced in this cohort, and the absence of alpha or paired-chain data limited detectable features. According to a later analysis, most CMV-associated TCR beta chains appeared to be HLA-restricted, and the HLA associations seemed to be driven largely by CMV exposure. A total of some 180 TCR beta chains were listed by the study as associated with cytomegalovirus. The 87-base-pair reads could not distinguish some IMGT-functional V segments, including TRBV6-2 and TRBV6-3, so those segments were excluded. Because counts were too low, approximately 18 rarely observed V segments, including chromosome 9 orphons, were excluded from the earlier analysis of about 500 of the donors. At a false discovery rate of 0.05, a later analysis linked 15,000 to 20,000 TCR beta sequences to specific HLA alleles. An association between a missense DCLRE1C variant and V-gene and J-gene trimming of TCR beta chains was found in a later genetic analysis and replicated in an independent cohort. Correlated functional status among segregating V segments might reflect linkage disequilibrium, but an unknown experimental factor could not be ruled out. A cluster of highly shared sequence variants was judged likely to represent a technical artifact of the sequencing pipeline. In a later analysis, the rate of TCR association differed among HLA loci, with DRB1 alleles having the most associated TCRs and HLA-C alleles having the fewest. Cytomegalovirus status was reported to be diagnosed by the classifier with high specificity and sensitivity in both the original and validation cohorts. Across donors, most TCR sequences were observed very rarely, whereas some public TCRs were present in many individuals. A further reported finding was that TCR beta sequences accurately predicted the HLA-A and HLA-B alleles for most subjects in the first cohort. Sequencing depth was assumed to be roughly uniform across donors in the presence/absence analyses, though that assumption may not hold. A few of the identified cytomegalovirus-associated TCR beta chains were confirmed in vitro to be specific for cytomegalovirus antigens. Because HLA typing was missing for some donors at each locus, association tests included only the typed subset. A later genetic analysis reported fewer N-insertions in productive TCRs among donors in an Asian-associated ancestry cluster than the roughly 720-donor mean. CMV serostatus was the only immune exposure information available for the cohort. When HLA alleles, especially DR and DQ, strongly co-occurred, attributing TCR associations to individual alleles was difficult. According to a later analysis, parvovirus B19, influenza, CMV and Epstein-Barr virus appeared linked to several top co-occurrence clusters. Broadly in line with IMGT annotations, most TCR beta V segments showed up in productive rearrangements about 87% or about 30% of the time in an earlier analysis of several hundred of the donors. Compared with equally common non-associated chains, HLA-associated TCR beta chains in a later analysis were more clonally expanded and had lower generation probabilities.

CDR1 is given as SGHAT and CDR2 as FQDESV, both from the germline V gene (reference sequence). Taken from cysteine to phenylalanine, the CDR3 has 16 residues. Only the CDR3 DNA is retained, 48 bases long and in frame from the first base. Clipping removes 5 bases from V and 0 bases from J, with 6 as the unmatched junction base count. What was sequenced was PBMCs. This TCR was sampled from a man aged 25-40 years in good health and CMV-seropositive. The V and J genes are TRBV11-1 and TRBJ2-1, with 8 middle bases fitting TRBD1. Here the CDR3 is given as CASSGRDRSSYNEQFF. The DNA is TGTGCCAGCAGCGGCCGGGACAGGAGCTCCTACAATGAGCAGTTCTTC.